One and the same sample provided the 29 T cell receptor beta chains below, sequenced in a study of OX40 agonist ivuxolimab in advanced cancers. Clones were sequenced by immunoSEQ multiplex PCR, and TCRdb holds only the in-frame ones, with some missing. The sample holds about 69,000 clones; around 91% are singletons and the top ten take over 9.5%. Sequenced material: CD4+ or CD8+ T cells sorted from blood, taken in a trial of the OX40 agonist ivuxolimab. The source is an adult with an advanced solid tumor such as melanoma, head and neck, liver or kidney cancer.

The rearrangement uses TRBV28 and TRBJ2-7, with 8 positions matching TRBD1. The J segment lost 5 bases and the V segment lost 5 bases, leaving 8 bases of the junction unmatched. The CDR3 has 14 residues. CDR1 MDHEN and CDR2 SYDVKM come from the germline V gene. The CDR3 DNA reads TGTGCCAGCAGTAAATTCCAGGGGGCTGACGAGCAGTACTTC. This gives the protein CASSKFQGADEQYF. Full variable domain (rest looked up from reference TRBV28 and TRBJ2-7): DVKVTQSSRYLVKRTGEKVFLECVQDMDHENMFWYRQDPGLGLRLIYFSYDVKMKEKGDIPEGYSVSREKKERFSLILESASTNQTSMYLCASSKFQGADEQYFGPGTRLTVT.

The CDR3, as DNA: TGCGCCAGCACCTATGAGGGGGGAGCTTTCTTT. It is translated as CASTYEGGAFF. The chain has TRBV5-1 and TRBJ1-1, with D tentatively TRBD1 (6 bases). The V and J ends lost 6 bases and 10 bases respectively, with 13 bases between them. Per germline, CDR1 SGHRS and CDR2 YFSETQ. The CDR3 runs to 11 residues.

V and J are TRBV19 and TRBJ2-1; D is unresolved. The CDR3 contains 16 residues. Germline CDR1 reads LNHDA; CDR2 reads SQIVND (reference sequence). V lost 5 bases to trimming and J lost 4 bases, with 18 bases between them. The CDR3 region has the DNA TGTGCCAGTAGTGGCCGGGTCAGCATAGATTACAATGAGCAGTTCTTC. This sequence encodes CASSGRVSIDYNEQFF.

This clone was detected only once. The genes are TRBV15 and TRBJ2-7, with D possibly matching TRBD2 (6 bases). The CDR3 has 14 amino acids. Trimming took off 2 bases at V and 0 bases at J, with 8 bases between the two ends. Germline CDR1 reads LNHNV; CDR2 reads YYDKDF (reference sequence). DNA for the CDR3: TGTGCCACCAGCAGACCTAGCGTCTCCTACGAGCAGTACTTC. It yields the protein CATSRPSVSYEQYF.

The V and J genes are TRBV7-8 and TRBJ2-7; TRBD2 matches at 11 bases. Germline lookup yields CDR1 SGHVS and CDR2 FQNEAQ. V lost 6 bases and J lost 2; bases outside the gene matches: 15. The CDR3 covers 18 residues. CDR3 sequence: CASRGQGTGTSGAYEQYF. In nucleotides, the CDR3 is TGTGCCAGCAGGGGACAGGGTACCGGGACTAGCGGAGCCTACGAGCAGTACTTC.

This clone was seen a few times. The rearrangement uses TRBV7-2 and TRBJ1-5; D unclear. Germline lookup yields CDR1 SGHTA and CDR2 FQGNSA. V was pared by 5 bases and J by 2 bases, with 7 bases between. This CDR3 region has 13 residues. The CDR3 region has the DNA TGTGCCAGCAGCCTAAGGGGCAATCAGCCCCAGCATTTT. Its translation: CASSLRGNQPQHF.

V gene TRBV7-3 combines with J gene TRBJ1-1; 8 bases agree with TRBD1. The CDR3 spans 14 residues. J gave up 0 bases and V 6 bases, and 3 bases lay outside the gene matches. Germline V CDR1 and CDR2: SGHTA, FQGTGA. The CDR3, as DNA: TGTGCCAGCAGGAGGACAGGGATGAACACTGAAGCTTTCTTT. The encoded protein is CASRRTGMNTEAFF.

This clone was seen a handful of times. This sequence joins TRBV5-1 and TRBJ2-2; D is tentatively TRBD1 or TRBD2 (6 bases each). V was cut by 4 bases and J by 4 bases, with 14 bases left in between. This CDR3 has 15 residues. Germline V gene lookup returns CDR1 SGHRS and CDR2 YFSETQ. As DNA, the CDR3 is TGCGCCAGCAGCCTGGGGGGCAGATTCACCGGGGAGCTGTTTTTT. Translating gives CASSLGGRFTGELFF.

The chain uses TRBV20-1 and TRBJ2-7; D is ambiguous. Germline loops: CDR1 DFQATT, CDR2 SNEGSKA (reference sequence). Trimming pared 7 bases from V and 1 base from J, leaving 8 bases between. The CDR3 is 11 amino acids. CDR3 loop: CSGWRSYEQYF. DNA of the CDR3: TGCAGTGGTTGGCGTTCCTACGAGCAGTACTTC.

The chain combines TRBV5-1 with TRBJ1-1, with D hard to call. This CDR3 is built from 14 residues. V lost 0 bases and J 2 bases, leaving 8 bases between the germline ends. Germline lookup yields CDR1 SGHRS and CDR2 YFSETQ. Here the CDR3 DNA reads TGCGCCAGCAGCTTGGGCTCCCCCAACACTGAAGCTTTCTTT. Translating it yields CASSLGSPNTEAFF.

J is TRBJ1-2 and V is TRBV18; the D gene is possibly TRBD1 (5 bases). CDR1 KGHSH and CDR2 LQKENI come from the germline V gene. V lost 0 bases and J 7 bases, leaving 18 bases between the germline ends. The CDR3 contains 16 residues. The CDR3 DNA is TGTGCCAGCTCACCACCGGTATCCGGGGAGGGGAGTGGCTACACCTTC. This codes for CASSPPVSGEGSGYTF.

The chain links TRBV4-1 to TRBJ2-7; 15 positions agree with TRBD2. CDR1 is MGHRA and CDR2 is YSYEKL in the germline V gene. V trimming: 0 bases; J trimming: 4 bases; junction bases outside the gene matches: 10. The CDR3 has 19 amino acids. CDR3 DNA: TGCGCCAGCAGCCAAGAGGGGGGACTAGCGGGAGGCCAACCTTACGAGCAGTACTTC. Protein product: CASSQEGGLAGGQPYEQYF.

V and J are TRBV7-2 and TRBJ2-1; 11 positions agree with TRBD1. This CDR3 is built from 16 residues. After removal of 1 base from V and 10 bases from J, the junction contained 9 bases not matched to a gene. CDR1 is SGHTA, CDR2 FQGNSA, per germline. CDR3 sequence: CASSLEGQGVGREQFF. In nucleotides, the CDR3 is TGTGCCAGCAGCTTAGAGGGACAGGGGGTGGGGCGGGAGCAGTTCTTC.

The chain joins TRBV7-2 to TRBJ2-5, with D possibly matching TRBD2 (6 bases). The CDR3 length is 18 residues. Germline CDR1 and CDR2: SGHTA and FQGNSA. The ends were cut back, 5 bases at V and 5 bases at J, with 27 bases in the middle. For the CDR3, the DNA is TGTGCCAGCAGCCCGACGTTGGCGCGGGGCGCGACGGGGGAGACCCAGTACTTC. Its protein is CASSPTLARGATGETQYF.

The chain couples TRBV19 to TRBJ1-5, with unresolved D. This CDR3 comprises 14 residues. Germline V lookup: CDR1 LNHDA, CDR2 SQIVND (reference sequence). V was cut by 4 bases and J by 0 bases, with 7 bases left in between. The CDR3 region is CASSREDSNQPQHF. The DNA for the CDR3 is TGTGCCAGTAGTAGGGAAGATAGCAATCAGCCCCAGCATTTT.

The chain is built from TRBV29-1 and TRBJ2-1; 10 nucleotides align to TRBD1. The CDR3 extends over 13 amino acids. Germline V gene sequence: CDR1 SQVTM, CDR2 ANQGSEA. With 7 bases clipped from V and 7 bases from J, the junction kept 7 bases outside the gene matches. CDR3 in amino acids: CSADRGDGNEQFF. The CDR3 DNA is TGCAGCGCGGACAGGGGGGACGGAAATGAGCAGTTCTTC.

This clone appeared a single time. The gene calls are TRBV7-9 and TRBJ1-2, with TRBD1 matching over 8 bases. CDR3 length: 13 residues. Trimming took 5 bases from V and 7 from J; bases not matched to a gene: 6. Germline CDR1 SEHNR, CDR2 FQNEAQ (reference sequence). The DNA for the CDR3 is TGTGCCAGCAGCCAACAGGGGGGAACTGGCTACACCTTC. It encodes CASSQQGGTGYTF.

V and J are TRBV7-8 and TRBJ2-5; D uncertain. Per the germline V gene, CDR1 is SGHVS and CDR2 is FQNEAQ. Trimming stripped 1 base from V and 5 bases from J, with 5 bases between. CDR3 length equals 12 residues. The chain's CDR3 is CASSLVEETQYF. DNA of the CDR3: TGTGCCAGCAGCTTAGTAGAGGAGACCCAGTACTTC.

The chain has TRBV19 and TRBJ1-4; D might be TRBD1 (5 bases). With 10 bases removed from V and 0 bases from J, the gap between germline ends came to 15 bases. Germline V CDR1 and CDR2: LNHDA, SQIVND (reference sequence). CDR3 length equals 15 residues. DNA of the CDR3: TGTGCCACCCGCGCGGGGGATGCAACTAATGAAAAACTGTTTTTT. Its translation: CATRAGDATNEKLFF. Full variable domain (rest looked up from reference TRBV19 and TRBJ1-4): DGGITQSPKYLFRKEGQNVTLSCEQNLNHDAMYWYRQDPGQGLRLIYYSQIVNDFQKGDIAEGYSVSREKKESFPLTVTSAQKNPTAFYLCATRAGDATNEKLFFGSGTQLSVL.

CDR3 in DNA: TGTGCCAGCAGCTTTGGGGTCCTCTCCTACAATGAGCAGTTCTTC. Encoded protein: CASSFGVLSYNEQFF. The chain uses TRBV12-1 and TRBJ2-1. TRBV12-1 is shown as a pseudogene. The CDR3 has 15 amino acids.

The V call is TRBV7-3, the J call TRBJ2-6, with 7 bases matching TRBD1. Trimming took 4 bases from V and 0 from J; bases not matched to a gene: 3. Germline lookup yields CDR1 SGHTA and CDR2 FQGTGA. The CDR3 sequence is 16 residues long. The CDR3 coding sequence is TGTGCCAGCAGCTACGACAGGGCCTCTGGGGCCAACGTCCTGACTTTC. Protein: CASSYDRASGANVLTF.

The rearrangement links TRBV5-3 to TRBJ2-7, with 8 bases that match TRBD1. TRBV5-3 is noted as an ORF with a role that remains uncertain. The CDR3 runs to 14 residues. Trimming took 4 bases from V and 4 from J; bases not matched to a gene: 7. The CDR3 DNA sequence: TGTGCCAGAAGCGAAGAAACAGGGGGTTACGAGCAGTACTTC. As protein: CARSEETGGYEQYF.

V gene TRBV27 combines with J gene TRBJ1-5; 7 bases line up with TRBD1. V was clipped by 4 bases and J by 1 base; unmatched bases: 1. CDR3 length: 14 residues. CDR1 and CDR2 from the germline V gene are MNHEY and SMNVEV (reference sequence). The CDR3 protein is CASSSQGSNQPQHF. CDR3 nucleotide sequence: TGTGCCAGCAGTTCACAGGGGAGCAATCAGCCCCAGCATTTT.

The CDR3 reads CAIRIQGRTEAFF. The CDR3, as DNA: TGTGCCATCAGGATACAGGGACGAACTGAAGCTTTCTTT. This sequence joins TRBV10-3 and TRBJ1-1; maybe TRBD1 (6 bases). V was cut by 6 bases and J by 5 bases, with 13 bases left in between. The length of the CDR3 is 13 residues. In germline, CDR1 is ENHRY, CDR2 SYGVKD.

The chain couples TRBV28 to TRBJ1-1; 11 bases line up with TRBD1. From germline, CDR1 is MDHEN and CDR2 SYDVKM. There are 14 residues in the CDR3. With V trimmed by 6 bases and J by 5 bases, 5 bases remained unmatched. The CDR3 is CASRGQGAGTEAFF. DNA for the CDR3: TGTGCCAGCAGAGGACAGGGGGCGGGAACTGAAGCTTTCTTT.

The V and J genes are TRBV7-2 and TRBJ2-7; D possibly corresponds to TRBD2 (6 bases). The germline V gene has CDR1 SGHTA and CDR2 FQGNSA. Trimming pared 4 bases from V and 5 bases from J, leaving 15 bases between. The CDR3 is 14 residues long. CDR3 DNA: TGTGCCAGCAGCTCTCAAGGGAGGTTCCACGAGCAGTACTTC. It codes for CASSSQGRFHEQYF.

The chain couples TRBV30 to TRBJ2-7, with TRBD1 matching over 7 bases. Germline V CDR1 and CDR2: GTSNPN, SVGIG (reference sequence). The CDR3 spans 14 residues. J gave up 2 bases and V 3 bases, and 7 bases lay outside the gene matches. CDR3 residues: CAWSLGQRTYEQYF. In DNA, the CDR3 is TGTGCCTGGAGCTTGGGACAGAGAACCTACGAGCAGTACTTC. Based on the CDR3 plus reference TRBV30 and TRBJ2-7, the full variable domain is SQTIHQWPATLVQPVGSPLSLECTVEGTSNPNLYWYRQAAGRGLQLLFYSVGIGQISSEVPQNLSASRPQDRQFILSSKKLLLSDSGFYLCAWSLGQRTYEQYFGPGTRLTVT.

The chain couples TRBV11-2 to TRBJ2-1, with D uncertain. V lost 2 bases and J lost 0, with 8 bases in between. The germline V gene has CDR1 SGHAT and CDR2 FQNNGV. The CDR3 length is 15 residues. In DNA form, the CDR3 reads TGTGCCAGCAGCTTATCTTGGAGCTCCTACAATGAGCAGTTCTTC. Its protein is CASSLSWSSYNEQFF.

The chain employs TRBV28 and TRBJ2-5, with 7 bases matching TRBD1. The CDR3 sequence is 15 residues long. Germline V gene sequence: CDR1 MDHEN, CDR2 SYDVKM. V shed 7 bases and J 2 bases; nucleotides not matched to a gene: 10. CDR3 region: CASKDRTSLQETQYF. CDR3 bases: TGTGCCAGCAAGGACAGGACCAGTCTTCAAGAGACCCAGTACTTC.